The rows below give T cell receptor beta chains drawn from one sample of a study of blood T cell repertoires in COVID-19. Profiling relied on immunoSEQ multiplex PCR, and the TCRdb table lists in-frame clones only, not all of them. The data contain some 270,000 clones, around nine tenths of them singletons. The sample taken for sequencing was peripheral blood. The origin of the receptors is a woman in her sixties who had recovered from COVID-19. Each CDR3 is given with its conserved first and last residue. The D gene is left open where the match is weak. Only some rows state a clone size, as once, few, many or a class for expanded clones.

D,V,J,size,DNA,CDR3
.,TRBV2,TRBJ1-4,.,TGTGCCAGCAGTGGAGGGACTCCCGGTAATGAAAAACTGTTTTTT,CASSGGTPGNEKLFF
.,TRBV5-1,TRBJ1-1,.,TGCGCCAGCAGCCCGGGGGGGATGAACACTGAAGCTTTCTTT,CASSPGGMNTEAFF
TRBD1,TRBV28,TRBJ1-2,.,TGTGCCAGCAGCGGAAGGGGGCGCCATGGCTACACCTTC,CASSGRGRHGYTF
.,TRBV7-7,TRBJ1-3,.,TGTGCTAGCAGCTTCGGACTCTCTTCTGGAAACACCATATATTTT,CASSFGLSSGNTIYF
.,TRBV5-1,TRBJ2-5,.,TGCGCCAGCAGCTTGGGAACAGGGATGGGCCCCCAAGAGACCCAGTACTTC,CASSLGTGMGPQETQYF
.,TRBV5-1,TRBJ2-4,.,TGCGCCAGCAGCTTGAACTCTTTGGGTTCGGGGAACATTCAGTACTTC,CASSLNSLGSGNIQYF
TRBD1,TRBV28,TRBJ1-1,once,TGTGCCAGCAGCCAGGGACAGGGGGCCTCGGCTTTCTTT,CASSQGQGASAFF
TRBD1,TRBV19,TRBJ2-1,few,TGTGCCAGTAGTTTCAGTCACAGGGGATGGTCCTACAATGAGCAGTTCTTC,CASSFSHRGWSYNEQFF
.,TRBV6-1,TRBJ1-1,.,TGTGCCAGCAGTGAATTTCTTAACACTGAAGCTTTCTTT,CASSEFLNTEAFF
TRBD2,TRBV9,TRBJ2-1,.,TGTGCCAGCAGCGTAGCCGGGACTAGCGGGGGTTCCTACAATGAGCAGTTCTTC,CASSVAGTSGGSYNEQFF
.,TRBV5-1,TRBJ2-2,.,TGCGCCAGCAGCTTGGAGGGCAGGGTAATTGCCGGGGAGCTGTTTTTT,CASSLEGRVIAGELFF
TRBD2,TRBV5-6,TRBJ2-3,.,TGTGCCAGCAGCTCGGAACTAGCGGGGGCGCATAGCACAGATACGCAGTATTTT,CASSSELAGAHSTDTQYF
.,TRBV6-2/TRBV6-3,TRBJ1-5,.,TGTGCCAGCAGTGACGTACCAGCAGGGGATATTCGGATTAGCAATCAGCCCCAGCATTTT,CASSDVPAGDIRISNQPQHF
.,TRBV19,TRBJ2-7,.,TGTGCCAGTAGTACGTTTACAGAAACCTACGAGCAGTACTTC,CASSTFTETYEQYF
TRBD1,TRBV7-3,TRBJ2-3,.,TGTGCCAGCAGCTTGGGGGTAGGGGGCCCAGATACGCAGTATTTT,CASSLGVGGPDTQYF
TRBD1,TRBV11-2,TRBJ1-1,.,TGTGCCAGCAGCTCAAGACAGGGAAACACTGAAGCTTTCTTT,CASSSRQGNTEAFF
TRBD2,TRBV28,TRBJ2-5,.,TGTGCCAGCAGTTTATGGGGGGGAGGGGAGACCCAGTACTTC,CASSLWGGGETQYF
.,TRBV28,TRBJ1-2,.,TGTGCCAGCACCCGGGACAAGTACTATGGCTACACCTTC,CASTRDKYYGYTF
.,TRBV7-8,TRBJ2-7,.,TGTGCCAGCAGCTTAGTAACAGGGACCTACGAGCAGTACTTC,CASSLVTGTYEQYF
.,TRBV10-3,TRBJ1-2,.,TGTGCCATCAGTGAGTCGGTAGGGACTAGGGGCTACACCTTC,CAISESVGTRGYTF
TRBD1,TRBV18,TRBJ1-2,.,TGTGCCAGCTCATCAGAATTGCAGGGGGCTGGCTATGGCTACACCTTC,CASSSELQGAGYGYTF
.,TRBV7-9,TRBJ2-1,.,TGTGCCAGCAGCCCTGAGGGCAATGAGCAGTTCTTC,CASSPEGNEQFF
TRBD1,TRBV4-1,TRBJ1-1,.,TGCGCCAGCAGCCGCTTAATCGGGACAGGGATGGCTGAAGCTTTCTTT,CASSRLIGTGMAEAFF
.,TRBV5-1,TRBJ2-3,.,TGCGCCAGCAGACCCCAGGGTCTTAGCACAGATACGCAGTATTTT,CASRPQGLSTDTQYF
TRBD1,TRBV19,TRBJ1-1,.,TGTGCCAGTAGTATTGGACAGGGGGCTGAAGCTTTCTTT,CASSIGQGAEAFF
.,TRBV9,TRBJ2-5,once,TGTGCCAGCAGCGCGAGGGGGGGCTCCAGGGAGACCCAGTACTTC,CASSARGGSRETQYF
.,TRBV29-1,TRBJ2-2,.,TGCAGCGCACTCGGGGGAACCGGGGAGCTGTTTTTT,CSALGGTGELFF
.,TRBV12-3/TRBV12-4,TRBJ2-1,.,TGTGCCAGCAGTCCCTACGATTACAATGAGCAGTTCTTC,CASSPYDYNEQFF
TRBD2,TRBV6-5,TRBJ2-7,once,TGTGCCAGCTACCTCGGGGGGGGGTACGAGCAGTACTTC,CASYLGGGYEQYF
TRBD1,TRBV5-4,TRBJ1-1,.,TGTGCCAGCAGACCCCCGGGACAGGGGAACACTGAAGCTTTCTTT,CASRPPGQGNTEAFF
.,TRBV5-5,TRBJ1-4,few,TGTGCCAGCAGCTTGAATCCAGGGGCATCTGAAAAACTGTTTTTT,CASSLNPGASEKLFF
.,TRBV7-9,TRBJ2-7,.,TGTGCCAGCAGCTTTGACAGGATTTACGAGCAGTACTTC,CASSFDRIYEQYF
TRBD1,TRBV7-3,TRBJ2-1,.,TGTGCCAGCAGCAGACATGGACAGGGTCTAACGAATGAGCAGTTCTTC,CASSRHGQGLTNEQFF
TRBD1,TRBV6-6,TRBJ2-4,.,TGTGCCAGCAGACCACAGGGGGAAGCCAAAAACATTCAGTACTTC,CASRPQGEAKNIQYF
TRBD1,TRBV4-1,TRBJ1-2,.,TGCGCCAGCAGCCAAAGGGCAGACAGGGGAGAAGGCTACACCTTC,CASSQRADRGEGYTF
.,TRBV5-1,TRBJ2-7,once,TGCGCCAGCAGCTGGGGTTCGCTAGCAGGGGTCTACGAGCAGTACTTC,CASSWGSLAGVYEQYF
.,TRBV9,TRBJ1-6,.,TGTGCCAGCAGCGTAGGACAGGAAAAGCAACCCCTCCACTTT,CASSVGQEKQPLHF
.,TRBV7-2,TRBJ2-7,.,TGTGCCAGCAGCTTAGGGGGGCCGCGCTACGAGCAGTACTTC,CASSLGGPRYEQYF
TRBD1,TRBV10-3,TRBJ2-3,.,TGTGCGGTGGGGACAGGGGGCACAGATACGCAGTATTTT,CAVGTGGTDTQYF
.,TRBV27,TRBJ2-6,.,TGTGCCAGCAGTTTTATCGGTGTTAGTGCCAACGTCCTGACTTTC,CASSFIGVSANVLTF
TRBD1,TRBV15,TRBJ2-2,.,TGTGCCACCAGCGGCCGGGGGACAGGGACCGGGGAGCTGTTTTTT,CATSGRGTGTGELFF
.,TRBV6-5,TRBJ2-5,.,TGTGCCAGCAGTTGGACTGGGCCGGGGGTAAAAGGGACCCAGTACTTC,CASSWTGPGVKGTQYF
.,TRBV28,TRBJ2-1,.,TGTGCCAGCAGTTTACCCGGGACAATTTACAATGAGCAGTTCTTC,CASSLPGTIYNEQFF
.,TRBV27,TRBJ1-6,.,TGTGCCAGCAGTTTATCTGAGGTTTTTAGTTCACCCCTCCACTTT,CASSLSEVFSSPLHF